Below, 11 T cell receptor beta chains from the same sample are listed, as sequenced in a study of shared clonotypes between healthy human individuals. Data came from immunoSEQ multiplex PCR; TCRdb stores just in-frame clones and leaves some out. This sample has 450,000 to 550,000 clones, with 79% found just once. Specimen: PBMCs. These receptors were taken from a middle-aged woman in good health. Some clones in this sample may be carry-over from other donors' samples.

This clone showed up just once. The chain carries TRBV29-1 and TRBJ2-5, with D perhaps given as TRBD1 or TRBD2 (6 bases each). Matching the DNA end better, TRBJ2-7 makes the J call doubtful. CDR1 and CDR2 from the germline V gene are SQVTM and ANQGSEA. The CDR3 has 13 residues. Here the CDR3 reads CSVVGGPSYEQYF. CDR3 coding DNA: TGCAGCGTTGTTGGGGGGCCCTCCTACGAGCAGTACTTC.

This clone appeared many times. The chain links TRBV4-1 to TRBJ1-3, with a possible D match to TRBD1 (5 bases). This CDR3 is built from 15 residues. The V gene lost 0 bases and the J gene lost 4 bases, with 10 bases spanning the gap. Germline V gene data show CDR1 as MGHRA and CDR2 as YSYEKL. The CDR3 reads CASSQDRDAGNTIYF. The CDR3 nucleotides read TGCGCCAGCAGCCAAGATCGGGACGCGGGAAACACCATATATTTT.

The CDR3 sequence: CASGAGQGDWTEAFF. The DNA for the CDR3 is TGTGCCAGCGGGGCCGGACAGGGGGATTGGACTGAAGCTTTCTTT. The chain has TRBV28 and TRBJ1-1, with TRBD1 matching over 10 bases. V shed 8 bases, J shed 5 bases, and the junction held 11 bases outside the gene matches. Germline V gene data show CDR1 as MDHEN and CDR2 as SYDVKM. CDR3 length: 15 residues.

The J gene is TRBJ2-7, the V gene TRBV19; possibly TRBD2 for D (5 bases). Germline lookup yields CDR1 LNHDA and CDR2 SQIVND (reference sequence). There are 13 residues in the CDR3. V gave up 3 bases and J gave up 5 bases, with 11 bases separating them. CDR3 sequence: CASSIGVGDEQYF. CDR3 nucleotides: TGTGCCAGTAGTATCGGGGTTGGGGACGAGCAGTACTTC.

In its sample, this clone was seen once. The V and J genes are TRBV5-1 and TRBJ2-1; 12 nucleotides agree with TRBD2. V lost 4 bases to trimming and J lost 3 bases; unmatched junction nucleotides: 2. This CDR3 is 15 amino acids long. In germline, CDR1 is SGHRS, CDR2 YFSETQ. Here the CDR3 reads CASSMTSGSYNEQFF. DNA for the CDR3: TGCGCCAGCAGCATGACTAGCGGGAGCTACAATGAGCAGTTCTTC.

V is TRBV2 and J is TRBJ2-7, with 10 bases lining up with TRBD1. The CDR3 length is 14 residues. From germline, CDR1 is SNHLY and CDR2 FYNNEI. Losses at the gene ends were 5 bases for V and 5 bases for J; bases not matched to a gene: 6. In DNA form, the CDR3 reads TGTGCCAGCAGTAGGGACAGGGGCTCAGACGAGCAGTACTTC. It encodes CASSRDRGSDEQYF.

The chain is built from TRBV28 and TRBJ2-5; D unresolved. V was pared by 2 bases and J by 7 bases, with 14 bases between. The germline V gene encodes CDR1 MDHEN and CDR2 SYDVKM. The CDR3 has 14 amino acids. The CDR3: CASSLADITGTQYF. Written as DNA, the CDR3 is TGTGCCAGCAGTTTAGCGGATATAACGGGGACCCAGTACTTC.

V is TRBV4-2 and J is TRBJ1-2; D is unresolved. Germline CDR1 and CDR2: LGHNA and YNFKEQ. The CDR3 is made up of 15 amino acids. V lost 0 bases and J 7 bases, leaving 15 bases between the germline ends. This chain's CDR3 is CASSQEMRHPGGYTF. As DNA, the CDR3 is TGTGCCAGCAGCCAAGAGATGAGGCATCCCGGTGGCTACACCTTC.

The CDR3 DNA reads TGTGCCATCAGTGCCGATATGTCAACCGAAGCTTTCTTT. Its translation is CAISADMSTEAFF. This rearrangement joins TRBV10-3 to TRBJ1-1, with D unresolved. V lost 4 bases and J 8 bases, leaving 14 bases between the germline ends. CDR1 ENHRY and CDR2 SYGVKD come from the germline V gene. This CDR3 has 13 amino acids.

V gene TRBV29-1 combines with J gene TRBJ1-1; D call uncertain. The CDR3 extends over 10 amino acids. V lost 7 bases and J lost 5, with 8 bases in between. CDR1 SQVTM and CDR2 ANQGSEA come from the germline V gene. Here the CDR3 reads CSAQFTEAFF. The CDR3 DNA reads TGCAGCGCTCAATTTACTGAAGCTTTCTTT.

V gene TRBV7-9 combines with J gene TRBJ2-1; 9 nucleotides match TRBD2. The CDR3 has 15 amino acids. The V gene end was trimmed by 5 bases and the J gene end by 4 bases; junction bases not matched to a gene: 6. The germline V gene has CDR1 SEHNR and CDR2 FQNEAQ (reference sequence). CDR3 amino acids: CASSAASGVYNEQFF. The CDR3 region has the DNA TGTGCCAGCAGCGCCGCTAGCGGGGTGTACAATGAGCAGTTCTTC.